What follows describes a single T cell receptor beta chain. Its specificity is not known. Each CDR3 protein is one row after TCRdb ran MiXCR on the 5' RACE reads. The sample includes under 1 million distinct CDR3 sequences, approximately 13% seen only once; the top ten take about 1.5%. The data are from a study of identical twins. Study-wide findings and caveats: For out-of-frame beta sequences, excess twin sharing was weaker. Possibly, invariant MAIT and iNKT cells partly confounded zero-insertion analyses.

These data also formed part of another study, on yellow fever vaccine responses in identical twins.

The sequence derives from a woman aged 18-29 years in good health. Sample: PBMCs.

This chain's CDR3 is CAISATSGSSYNEQFF. In DNA, the CDR3 is TGTGCCATCAGCGCTACTAGCGGCAGCTCCTACAATGAGCAGTTCTTC. This chain links TRBV10-3 with TRBJ2-1; 8 positions match TRBD2. The CDR3 has 16 residues. Germline CDR1 is ENHRY and CDR2 is SYGVKD. Trimming cost V 6 bases and J 0 bases; bases outside gene matches: 7.